Only one count was recorded for the clone carrying this T cell receptor (beta chain). V was shortened by 3 bases and J by 4 bases, with 13 bases between the two germline ends. The CDR3 totals 14 residues. The sample comes from a study of human T cells and chemical hapten exposure. Study background: Upper-back patch tests with 0.01% DPC were read at 6 days.

Each cDNA molecule in the library carried unique molecular identifiers. MiXCR, applied by TCRdb to the RACE reads, yields one record per CDR3 protein. The data hold around 100,000 distinct CDR3 sequences, with about 11% observed a single time. Time point specified: patch test 1, 2 weeks after DPC sensitization. The treatment: therapeutic diphenylcyclopropenone sensitization with weekly scalp DPC. Each donor was an alopecia patient between 18 and 70 years of age who qualified for DPC. The material was whole blood, obtained in connection with sensitization to the hapten diphenylcyclopropenone (DPC). This chain links TRBV12-3 or TRBV12-4 with TRBJ2-7; unclear D gene. This receptor was identified in a woman in her thirties or forties with alopecia areata. Some clones in this sample may be carry-over from other donors' samples. The CDR3 DNA sequence: TGTGCCAGCAGTTTGGTCCCCGTCGGGTACGAGCAGTACTTC. Translating gives CASSLVPVGYEQYF.